Presented here are 27 T cell receptor beta chains from one specimen sequenced in a study of beta chain features in type 1 diabetes (dated by TCRdb to 2016 to 2018). The library was produced with the immunoSEQ multiplex PCR assay. The entire isolated RNA was reverse transcribed using the High Capacity cDNA Reverse Transcription Kit, and thus expressed TCRB transcripts were sequenced. Sourced from immuneACCESS, this table was stored by TCRdb with only in-frame sequences that have V and J called. A share of the clones is absent; for the studies checked, an unresolved V gene accounts for under half, and the remainder has no known explanation. This sample holds about 660,000 clones; about an eighth were observed only once. Roughly 0.04% of the sample goes to the ten largest clones. These receptors lack a known antigen. What the work shows at the level of the full study, not this receptor alone: A moderate but significant shortening of TCRB CDR3 length was observed in type 1 diabetes patients in all four CD4+ subsets.

The source material was naive CD4+ T cells from blood. This specimen's cell subset or site label, interpreted: true naive CD4+ T cells. These receptors came from a man between 18 and 29 years old with type 1 diabetes.

This sequence joins TRBV29-1 and TRBJ1-1, with a tentative D call TRBD1 (5 bases). Germline V gene sequence: CDR1 SQVTM, CDR2 ANQGSEA. Trimming took 3 bases from V and 1 from J, leaving 9 bases between them. The CDR3 extends over 13 amino acids. The CDR3: CSVDWGTNTEAFF. The CDR3 DNA is TGCAGCGTTGATTGGGGGACGAACACTGAAGCTTTCTTT. The whole variable domain, filled in from reference TRBV29-1 and TRBJ1-1, reads SAVISQKPSRDICQRGTSLTIQCQVDSQVTMMFWYRQQPGQSLTLIATANQGSEATYESGFVIDKFPISRPNLTFSTLTVSNMSPEDSSIYLCSVDWGTNTEAFFGQGTRLTVV.

The chain employs TRBV6-5 and TRBJ2-7; perhaps TRBD2 as D (5 bases). The CDR3 has 14 amino acids. Trimming took 6 bases from V and 0 from J, leaving 12 bases between them. Germline V gene data show CDR1 as MNHEY and CDR2 as SVGAGI. This CDR3 reads CASRSVRDSYEQYF. Written as DNA, the CDR3 is TGTGCCAGCAGATCGGTACGGGACTCCTACGAGCAGTACTTC.

The sample holds a few counts of this clone. This chain uses TRBV2 with TRBJ2-7, with D perhaps given as TRBD1 or TRBD2 (5 bases each). This CDR3 spans 14 amino acids. V lost 4 bases and J lost 5, with 15 bases in between. Germline V gene sequence: CDR1 SNHLY, CDR2 FYNNEI. CDR3 sequence (DNA): TGTGCCAGCAGTGCGAGGGGCGGAGGCCACGAGCAGTACTTC. It is translated as CASSARGGGHEQYF.

This clone showed up just a few times. The rearrangement uses TRBV7-3 and TRBJ2-7; D possibly corresponds to TRBD1 (5 bases). CDR3 length equals 13 residues. The germline CDR1 and CDR2 sequences are SGHTA and FQGTGA. V was shortened by 3 bases and J by 1 base, with 7 bases between the two germline ends. The CDR3 bases are TGTGCCAGCAGCTTCGACAGATCCTACGAGCAGTACTTC. Its protein is CASSFDRSYEQYF.

This clone was counted only a few times. The chain carries TRBV29-1 and TRBJ2-3; the match to TRBD1 covers 7 bases. V lost 4 bases, J lost 3 bases, and 4 bases stayed unmatched. The CDR3 totals 13 residues. Germline V lookup: CDR1 SQVTM, CDR2 ANQGSEA. This CDR3 is CSVAQGWTDTQYF. DNA for the CDR3: TGCAGCGTTGCACAGGGGTGGACAGATACGCAGTATTTT.

The CDR3 reads CASSVGSSHGAYEQYF. DNA for the CDR3: TGTGCCAGCAGCGTAGGGAGCAGTCATGGCGCCTACGAGCAGTACTTC. The chain links TRBV9 to TRBJ2-7; D call uncertain. Between the trimmed V and J ends, which lost 0 bases and 2 bases, there was a span of 15 bases. Germline CDR1 SGDLS, CDR2 YYNGEE. The CDR3 loop spans 16 amino acids. Using reference TRBV9 and TRBJ2-7 for the parts outside the CDR3, the full variable domain is DSGVTQTPKHLITATGQRVTLRCSPRSGDLSVYWYQQSLDQGLQFLIQYYNGEERAKGNILERFSAQQFPDLHSELNLSSLELGDSALYFCASSVGSSHGAYEQYFGPGTRLTVT.

This sequence joins TRBV2 and TRBJ1-5; D remains unclear. Trimming shortened V by 7 bases and J by 0 bases, and 10 bases separated the two germline ends. The CDR3 extends over 14 amino acids. Germline V lookup: CDR1 SNHLY, CDR2 FYNNEI. As DNA, the CDR3 is TGTGCCAGCACCTCTTCAAATAGCAATCAGCCCCAGCATTTT. Translated, it gives CASTSSNSNQPQHF.

This sequence joins TRBV29-1 and TRBJ2-2; D unclear. CDR1 is SQVTM and CDR2 is ANQGSEA in the germline V gene. CDR3 length: 15 residues. V was cut by 6 bases and J by 2 bases, with 16 bases left in between. In DNA form, the CDR3 reads TGCAGCGTAGTCGGACCAAAGAGTAACACCGGGGAGCTGTTTTTT. It translates to CSVVGPKSNTGELFF.

A few counts support this clone. This chain uses TRBV5-1 with TRBJ2-2; weak D call: TRBD1 (6 bases). CDR1 and CDR2 from the germline V gene are SGHRS and YFSETQ. Trimming shortened V by 4 bases and J by 3 bases, and 13 bases separated the two germline ends. This CDR3 is 15 amino acids long. The CDR3 region has the DNA TGCGCCAGCAGCGTGGGGGACACCTACACCGGGGAGCTGTTTTTT. Translated: CASSVGDTYTGELFF.

This clone came up a few times. Sequence at one end of the junction differs from germline and may be a read error. This chain links TRBV2 with TRBJ2-3, with TRBD2 identical over 10 bases. Per germline, CDR1 SNHLY and CDR2 FYNNEI. This CDR3 has 15 residues. The CDR3 region is CASSVSSGSIDTQYF. The CDR3 nucleotides are TGTGCCAGCAGTGTTTCTAGCGGGAGCATAGATACGCAGTATTTT.

Only a few counts were recorded for this clone. The genes are TRBV10-3 and TRBJ2-3; D remains unclear. CDR3 length equals 13 residues. With 5 bases removed from V and 6 bases from J, the gap between germline ends came to 12 bases. CDR1 and CDR2 (germline): ENHRY, SYGVKD. The DNA for the CDR3 is TGTGCCATCAGTTCAAACGTGGGGGATACGCAGTATTTT. As protein: CAISSNVGDTQYF.

This chain connects TRBV7-9 to TRBJ1-1; D is ambiguous. Germline V CDR1 and CDR2: SEHNR, FQNEAQ (reference sequence). CDR3 length: 16 residues. Deletions cut 5 bases from V and 0 bases from J, with 16 bases between. This chain's CDR3 is CASSPTIGELNTEAFF. The CDR3 coding sequence is TGTGCCAGCAGCCCCACCATCGGGGAATTGAACACTGAAGCTTTCTTT.

The sample holds a few counts of this clone. This chain uses TRBV9 with TRBJ2-1; TRBD2 matches 7 bases. Germline-derived CDR1 and CDR2 are SGDLS and YYNGEE. Trimming removed 0 bases from V and 0 bases from J; junction bases left unmatched: 6. This CDR3 has 17 residues. The CDR3 DNA follows: TGTGCCAGCAGCGTAGCAACCGGGGGGAACTCCTACAATGAGCAGTTCTTC. Translating gives CASSVATGGNSYNEQFF.

The chain employs TRBV15 and TRBJ2-3, with 13 bases fitting TRBD2. The J segment lost 7 bases and the V segment lost 1 base, leaving 8 bases of the junction unmatched. This CDR3 contains 17 residues. Germline assignment: CDR1 LNHNV and CDR2 YYDKDF (reference sequence). This CDR3 is CATSRVPPTSGRNTQYF. The CDR3 coding sequence is TGTGCCACCAGCAGAGTGCCCCCGACTAGCGGGAGGAATACGCAGTATTTT.

V is TRBV9 and J is TRBJ1-6; D is undetermined. This CDR3 region has 13 residues. Germline loops: CDR1 SGDLS, CDR2 YYNGEE. The V gene lost 0 bases and the J gene lost 11 bases, with 9 bases spanning the gap. The CDR3 protein is CASSVAGRPPLHF. The CDR3 nucleotides read TGTGCCAGCAGCGTAGCTGGTCGGCCACCCCTCCACTTT.

V gene TRBV5-6 combines with J gene TRBJ1-5; TRBD1 is a possible D gene (5 bases). Per the germline V gene, CDR1 is SGHDT and CDR2 is YYEEEE. The CDR3 runs to 12 residues. Trimming removed 4 bases from V and 5 bases from J, with 7 bases in between. CDR3: CASSMGDQPQHF. In DNA, the CDR3 is TGTGCCAGCAGCATGGGGGATCAGCCCCAGCATTTT. Complete variable domain (other parts from reference TRBV5-6 and TRBJ1-5): DAGVTQSPTHLIKTRGQQVTLRCSPKSGHDTVSWYQQALGQGPQFIFQYYEEEERQRGNFPDRFSGHQFPNYSSELNVNALLLGDSALYLCASSMGDQPQHFGDGTRLSIL.

The chain is built from TRBV11-1 and TRBJ2-7; TRBD2 is a possible D gene (6 bases). The length of the CDR3 is 14 residues. CDR1 and CDR2 (germline): SGHAT, FQDESV (reference sequence). Trimming shortened V by 5 bases and J by 6 bases, and 17 bases separated the two germline ends. In DNA form, the CDR3 reads TGTGCCAGCAGCCGCGGGACTTCCTTACGCGAGCAGTACTTC. Translated, it gives CASSRGTSLREQYF.

Concerning this clone: The junction shows a germline mismatch at one end, possibly a read error. This chain links TRBV7-7 with TRBJ2-5; no clear D gene. The length of the CDR3 is 14 residues. From germline, CDR1 is SSHAT and CDR2 FNYEAQ (reference sequence). In nucleotides, the CDR3 is TGTGCTAGCAGCTTAGCAACGGTGGGAGAGACCCAGTACTTC. Translated, it gives CASSLATVGETQYF.

The CDR3 DNA follows: TGTGCCAGCAGTAGAGGACCCAATTCACCCCTCCACTTT. Encoded protein: CASSRGPNSPLHF. J is TRBJ1-6 and V is TRBV6-5, with D unclear. Trimming removed 5 bases from V and 7 bases from J, with 9 bases in between. This CDR3 has 13 amino acids. Per the germline V gene, CDR1 is MNHEY and CDR2 is SVGAGI.

This chain connects TRBV9 to TRBJ2-3; 7 bases map to TRBD2. CDR3 length: 15 amino acids. J gave up 2 bases and V 10 bases, and 13 bases lay outside the gene matches. Germline-derived CDR1 and CDR2 are SGDLS and YYNGEE. The CDR3 region has the DNA TGTGCCTCTCGCCCGGGGGGTCTAGCCACAGATACGCAGTATTTT. Protein product: CASRPGGLATDTQYF.

Only a few counts were recorded for this clone. The chain has TRBV28 and TRBJ1-5, with D uncertain. CDR1 MDHEN and CDR2 SYDVKM come from the germline V gene. The V end lost 5 bases, the J end lost 9 bases, and 20 bases lay between the germline ends. CDR3 length: 15 amino acids. CDR3 DNA: TGTGCCAGCAGTGTCCGGGCACGGCAAAGTCCGCCCCAGCATTTT. It is translated as CASSVRARQSPPQHF.

This clone was detected a few times. This CDR3 is also generated by other DNA sequences in the sample. CDR3 residues: CAWSGSGNTIYF. The DNA of the CDR3 is TGTGCCTGGAGTGGAAGTGGAAACACCATATATTTT. The rearrangement joins TRBV30 to TRBJ1-3; D uncertain. The CDR3 covers 12 residues. Germline V gives CDR1 GTSNPN, CDR2 SVGIG (reference sequence). V lost 1 base and J lost 3, with 4 bases in between.

This clone came up a few times. The chain uses TRBV6-5 and TRBJ1-5, with D uncertain. This CDR3 region has 15 residues. Looked up from germline, CDR1 is MNHEY and CDR2 is SVGAGI. V was trimmed by 7 bases and J by 9 bases, leaving 22 bases between them. The CDR3 coding sequence is TGTGCCAGCAACTCTCGGGCCCAGCGGGGAGGGCCCCAGCATTTT. Translation gives CASNSRAQRGGPQHF.

V is TRBV25-1 and J is TRBJ2-2; possible D gene TRBD2, 6 bases. This CDR3 contains 17 residues. Trimming pared 5 bases from V and 4 bases from J, leaving 20 bases between. The germline gives CDR1 MGHDK, CDR2 SYGVNS. CDR3 residues: CASSTPLGSRATGELFF. CDR3 DNA: TGTGCCAGCAGTACCCCCCTCGGGAGTCGGGCCACCGGGGAGCTGTTTTTT. Combining the CDR3 with reference TRBV25-1 and TRBJ2-2 gives the whole variable domain EADIYQTPRYLVIGTGKKITLECSQTMGHDKMYWYQQDPGMELHLIHYSYGVNSTEKGDLSSESTVSRIRTEHFPLTLESARPSHTSQYLCASSTPLGSRATGELFFGEGSRLTVL.

This clone was observed a few times. The chain links TRBV30 to TRBJ2-3; D uncertain. Per germline, CDR1 GTSNPN and CDR2 SVGIG (reference sequence). The ends were cut back, 0 bases at V and 7 bases at J, with 14 bases in the middle. This CDR3 comprises 14 residues. The CDR3 DNA sequence: TGTGCCTGGAGTGTACTGGGATTCATAAATACGCAGTATTTT. This codes for CAWSVLGFINTQYF.

This rearrangement joins TRBV30 to TRBJ1-1, with D perhaps TRBD1 (5 bases). Germline CDR1 is GTSNPN and CDR2 is SVGIG (reference sequence). V was clipped by 2 bases and J by 6 bases, with 13 bases between them. The CDR3 runs 13 residues. The CDR3 DNA follows: TGTGCCTGGAGTCCGGGGCAAGTTGCTGAAGCTTTCTTT. Protein product: CAWSPGQVAEAFF.

The sample holds a few counts of this clone. The genes are TRBV15 and TRBJ1-1; D gene uncertain. Trimming took 1 base from V and 3 from J, leaving 9 bases between them. In germline, CDR1 is LNHNV, CDR2 YYDKDF (reference sequence). The CDR3 is 14 amino acids. CDR3 DNA sequence: TGTGCCACCAGCAGAGGAGGTGCCTACACTGAAGCTTTCTTT. Its protein product is CATSRGGAYTEAFF.